This T cell receptor (beta chain) originates from a study of cytomegalovirus exposure and HLA in healthy donors. Both 60 Vbeta primers and 13 Jbeta primers went into the PCR. Profiled with immunoSEQ multiplex PCR; TCRdb holds only in-frame clones, not every one. This sample has more than 140,000 clones, with about 75% found just once. Likely unrecorded immune exposures existed in these nominally healthy donors. The CDR3 has 16 residues. Germline trimming cut 4 bases from V and 5 bases from J; bases unmatched to any gene: 10. Germline-derived CDR1 and CDR2 are SEHNR and FQNEAQ (reference sequence). Study results and caveats: Testing in vitro showed a few CMV-associated chains specific for CMV antigens. Sequences of the TCR beta chain were said to predict the HLA-A and HLA-B alleles of most subjects accurately.

Concerning this clone: Its antigen is as yet unknown.

V gene TRBV7-9 combines with J gene TRBJ2-5, with TRBD2 matching over 10 bases. The material sequenced was PBMCs. The origin of this receptor is a male donor in good health and CMV-seronegative. The CDR3 is CASSSGLADLIETQYF. Here the CDR3 DNA reads TGTGCCAGCAGCTCCGGACTAGCGGACCTTATCGAGACCCAGTACTTC. Variable domain in full (rest from reference TRBV7-9 and TRBJ2-5): DTGVSQNPRHKITKRGQNVTFRCDPISEHNRLYWYRQTLGQGPEFLTYFQNEAQLEKSRLLSDRFSAERPKGSFSTLEIQRTEQGDSAMYLCASSSGLADLIETQYFGPGTRLLVL.